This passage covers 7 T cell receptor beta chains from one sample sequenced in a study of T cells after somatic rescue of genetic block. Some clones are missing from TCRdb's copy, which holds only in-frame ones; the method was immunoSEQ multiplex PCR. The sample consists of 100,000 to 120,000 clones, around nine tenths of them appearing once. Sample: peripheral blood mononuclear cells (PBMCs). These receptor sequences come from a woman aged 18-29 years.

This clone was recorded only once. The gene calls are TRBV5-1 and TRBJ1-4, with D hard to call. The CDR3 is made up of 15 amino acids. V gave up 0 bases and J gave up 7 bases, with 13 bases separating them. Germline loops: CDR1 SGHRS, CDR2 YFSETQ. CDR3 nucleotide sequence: TGCGCCAGCAGCTTGGGGTGGGGTTTGGGTGAAAAACTGTTTTTT. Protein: CASSLGWGLGEKLFF.

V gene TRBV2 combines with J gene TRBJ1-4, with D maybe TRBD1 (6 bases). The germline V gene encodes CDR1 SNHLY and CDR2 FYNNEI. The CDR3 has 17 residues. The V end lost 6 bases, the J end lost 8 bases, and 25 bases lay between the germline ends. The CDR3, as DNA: TGTGCCAGCAGACCGGGACAAGTGCCCTCGGGATGGGAAAAACTGTTTTTT. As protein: CASRPGQVPSGWEKLFF.

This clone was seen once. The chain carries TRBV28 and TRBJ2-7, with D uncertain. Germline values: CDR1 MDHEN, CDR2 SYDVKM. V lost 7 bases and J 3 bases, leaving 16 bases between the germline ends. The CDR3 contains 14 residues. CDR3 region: CASTLKDPGYEQYF. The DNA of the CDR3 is TGTGCCAGCACTCTTAAGGATCCAGGCTACGAGCAGTACTTC.

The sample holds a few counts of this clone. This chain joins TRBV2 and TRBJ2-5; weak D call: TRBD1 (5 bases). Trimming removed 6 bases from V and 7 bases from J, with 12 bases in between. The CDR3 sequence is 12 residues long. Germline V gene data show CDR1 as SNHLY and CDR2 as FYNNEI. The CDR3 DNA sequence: TGTGCCAGCAGGGCTGGACAAACGACCCAGTACTTC. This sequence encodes CASRAGQTTQYF.

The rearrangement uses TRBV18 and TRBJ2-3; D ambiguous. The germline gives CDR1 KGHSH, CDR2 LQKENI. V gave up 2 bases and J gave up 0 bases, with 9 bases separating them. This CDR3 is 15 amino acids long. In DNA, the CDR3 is TGTGCCAGCTCACCATTTGACCCGAGCACAGATACGCAGTATTTT. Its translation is CASSPFDPSTDTQYF.

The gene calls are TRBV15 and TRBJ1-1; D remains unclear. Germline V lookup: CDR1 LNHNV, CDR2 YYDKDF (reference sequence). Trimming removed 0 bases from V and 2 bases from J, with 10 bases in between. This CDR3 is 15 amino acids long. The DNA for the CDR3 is TGTGCCACCAGCAGAGATCTAAAAGGTAACACTGAAGCTTTCTTT. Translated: CATSRDLKGNTEAFF.

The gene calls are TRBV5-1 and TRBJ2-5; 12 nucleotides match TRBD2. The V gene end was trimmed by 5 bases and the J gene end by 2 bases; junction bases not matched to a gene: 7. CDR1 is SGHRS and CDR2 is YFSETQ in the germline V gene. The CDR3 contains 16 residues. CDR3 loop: CASSSGLAGIQETQYF. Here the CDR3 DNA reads TGCGCCAGCAGTTCCGGACTAGCGGGGATTCAAGAGACCCAGTACTTC.